This entry lists 24 T cell receptor beta chains sequenced from one sample in a study of blood T cell repertoires in COVID-19. Clones were read by immunoSEQ multiplex PCR, and TCRdb kept only the in-frame ones, dropping some. Of approximately 280,000 clones listed, 90% are singletons. The material sequenced was PBMCs or T cells enriched from blood (not recorded which). The receptors were sampled from a young woman with acute COVID-19.

CDR3 in amino acids: CASSEVQVNTEAFF. CDR3 coding DNA: TGTGCCAGCAGTGAAGTCCAGGTGAACACTGAAGCTTTCTTT. The chain joins TRBV2 to TRBJ1-1, with D hard to call. CDR3 length: 14 residues. Germline CDR1 reads SNHLY; CDR2 reads FYNNEI. The V end lost 1 base, the J end lost 0 bases, and 6 bases lay between the germline ends.

The chain links TRBV7-6 to TRBJ2-7; 10 bases are a match to TRBD1. Germline V CDR1 and CDR2: SGHVS, FNYEAQ. The CDR3 has 15 residues. V dropped 1 base and J dropped 4; count of bases not matched to a gene: 4. CDR3 loop: CASSLGQGARYEQYF. The CDR3 DNA reads as TGTGCCAGCAGCTTAGGACAGGGGGCAAGGTACGAGCAGTACTTC.

This chain links TRBV21-1 with TRBJ2-7; the table's D call of TRBD2 was not tested on the DNA. TRBV21-1 is annotated as a pseudogene. The CDR3 consists of 15 residues. Written as DNA, the CDR3 is TGTGCCAGCAGCAAAGGTCCCTGCCCGAGAGTGGAGCAGTACTTC. It specifies CASSKGPCPRVEQYF.

The chain combines TRBV15 with TRBJ1-5, with 8 bases matching TRBD1. V lost 3 bases, J lost 4 bases, and 8 bases stayed unmatched. CDR3 length: 16 amino acids. Germline CDR1 is LNHNV and CDR2 is YYDKDF (reference sequence). CDR3 nucleotide sequence: TGTGCCACCAGCAGGCTGGGACAGGCCCAGAATCAGCCCCAGCATTTT. Amino acids: CATSRLGQAQNQPQHF.

The chain uses TRBV19 and TRBJ1-2; D possibly corresponds to TRBD1 (5 bases). CDR1 LNHDA and CDR2 SQIVND come from the germline V gene (reference sequence). Between the trimmed V and J ends, which lost 7 bases and 2 bases, there was a span of 17 bases. This CDR3 region has 15 residues. This chain's CDR3 is CASTAGYGGNYGYTF. The CDR3 DNA reads as TGTGCCAGTACTGCAGGGTATGGAGGGAACTATGGCTACACCTTC.

This clone was seen at least ten times. The chain recombines TRBV4-3 with TRBJ2-2, with a weak D call TRBD1 (8 bases). CDR3 length: 16 residues. CDR1 is LGHNA and CDR2 is YSLEER in the germline V gene. Trimming removed 1 base from V and 5 bases from J, with 14 bases in between. The CDR3 DNA is TGCGCCAGCAGCCAAGCCAACAGGGGGGGGACCGGGGAGCTGTTTTTT. Amino acid sequence: CASSQANRGGTGELFF.

The V gene is TRBV6-5, the J gene TRBJ1-6, with TRBD1 matching 7 bases. V shed 6 bases, J shed 5 bases, and the junction held 4 bases outside the gene matches. The CDR3 covers 14 residues. Germline-derived CDR1 and CDR2 are MNHEY and SVGAGI. The CDR3 coding sequence is TGTGCCAGCAGGGGGACAGCTGATAATTCACCCCTCCACTTT. Translating it yields CASRGTADNSPLHF.

In DNA form, the CDR3 reads TGCGCCAGCAGCTTGGCCACAGGGGGCAGAGGTGAGACCCAGTACTTC. Amino acid sequence: CASSLATGGRGETQYF. The chain carries TRBV5-1 and TRBJ2-5; 9 positions match TRBD1. Trimming removed 0 bases from V and 5 bases from J; junction bases left unmatched: 8. Germline V gene sequence: CDR1 SGHRS, CDR2 YFSETQ. The CDR3 consists of 16 residues.

The chain links TRBV3-1 (or the pseudogene TRBV3-2) to TRBJ2-7; D call uncertain. The CDR3 length is 14 residues. The germline CDR1 and CDR2 sequences are LGHDT and YNNKEL (reference sequence). Trimming pared 0 bases from V and 3 bases from J, leaving 9 bases between. For the CDR3, the DNA is TGTGCCAGCAGCCAAGATGGCAGTTACTACGAGCAGTACTTC. It yields the protein CASSQDGSYYEQYF.

Here the CDR3 DNA reads TGTGCCAGCAGCCCCCGACAGAGGCCGTTGGAGCAGTACTTC. It specifies CASSPRQRPLEQYF. The rearrangement uses TRBV7-9 and TRBJ2-7, with TRBD1 as a possible D gene (5 bases). Germline-derived CDR1 and CDR2 are SEHNR and FQNEAQ (reference sequence). The V gene lost 5 bases and the J gene lost 7 bases, with 18 bases spanning the gap. The CDR3 runs 14 residues. Full variable domain (rest looked up from reference TRBV7-9 and TRBJ2-7): DTGVSQNPRHKITKRGQNVTFRCDPISEHNRLYWYRQTLGQGPEFLTYFQNEAQLEKSRLLSDRFSAERPKGSFSTLEIQRTEQGDSAMYLCASSPRQRPLEQYFGPGTRLTVT.

The V gene is TRBV12-3 or TRBV12-4, the J gene TRBJ2-7, with D hard to call. V lost 3 bases and J 5 bases, leaving 8 bases between the germline ends. The CDR3 covers 12 residues. DNA for the CDR3: TGTGCCAGCAGTTTGTTTAGCCACGAGCAGTACTTC. It is translated as CASSLFSHEQYF.

The chain employs TRBV5-1 and TRBJ2-2; D is unresolved. Germline assignment: CDR1 SGHRS and CDR2 YFSETQ. The CDR3 has 14 residues. V was trimmed by 0 bases and J by 4 bases, leaving 7 bases between them. CDR3: CASSLGPVTGELFF. The CDR3 DNA sequence: TGCGCCAGCAGCTTGGGTCCGGTCACCGGGGAGCTGTTTTTT.

The chain has TRBV28 and TRBJ1-6; D is possibly TRBD1 (5 bases). CDR1 MDHEN and CDR2 SYDVKM come from the germline V gene. The CDR3 contains 14 residues. Trimming took off 5 bases at V and 2 bases at J, with 7 bases between the two ends. The CDR3 is CASSPGTYNSPLHF. For the CDR3, the DNA is TGTGCCAGCAGTCCAGGGACCTATAATTCACCCCTCCACTTT.

This chain uses TRBV6-5 with TRBJ2-5; D is uncertain. The germline V and J ends were trimmed by 5 bases and 4 bases, with 11 bases remaining between them. Germline lookup yields CDR1 MNHEY and CDR2 SVGAGI. This CDR3 contains 13 residues. CDR3 nucleotides: TGTGCCAGCAGTCCAATCCCGGGAGAGACCCAGTACTTC. This codes for CASSPIPGETQYF.

V is TRBV6-2 or TRBV6-3 and J is TRBJ2-7, with TRBD2 identical over 7 bases. This CDR3 comprises 17 residues. The V gene end was trimmed by 0 bases and the J gene end by 2 bases; junction bases not matched to a gene: 10. Germline CDR1 MNHEY, CDR2 SVGEGT. In nucleotides, the CDR3 is TGTGCCAGCAGTTACTCGATAGGCGGGAGAAGTACCTACGAGCAGTACTTC. Translating gives CASSYSIGGRSTYEQYF.

The genes are TRBV2 and TRBJ2-7, with D maybe TRBD2 (5 bases). V was shortened by 3 bases and J by 5 bases, with 14 bases between the two germline ends. CDR1 is SNHLY, CDR2 FYNNEI, per germline. The CDR3 runs to 14 residues. The CDR3, as DNA: TGTGCCAGCAGTGAGGGAGTGGGAACTAACGAGCAGTACTTC. Translating it yields CASSEGVGTNEQYF. Full variable domain (outside the CDR3, taken from reference TRBV2 and TRBJ2-7): EPEVTQTPSHQVTQMGQEVILRCVPISNHLYFYWYRQILGQKVEFLVSFYNNEISEKSEIFDDQFSVERPDGSNFTLKIRSTKLEDSAMYFCASSEGVGTNEQYFGPGTRLTVT.

The table lists this clone with a count of one. CDR3 sequence: CASSPLTETTNEKLFF. Here the CDR3 DNA reads TGTGCCAGCTCCCCTCTGACAGAAACAACTAATGAAAAACTGTTTTTT. The chain couples TRBV18 to TRBJ1-4; perhaps TRBD1 as D (5 bases). V lost 6 bases to trimming and J lost 0 bases, with 14 bases between them. This CDR3 comprises 16 residues. The germline V gene encodes CDR1 KGHSH and CDR2 LQKENI.

This chain uses TRBV4-1 with TRBJ1-4, with 9 bases aligning to TRBD1. Germline V gives CDR1 MGHRA, CDR2 YSYEKL. This CDR3 has 16 amino acids. With V trimmed by 1 base and J by 5 bases, 5 bases remained unmatched. The CDR3 bases are TGCGCCAGCAGCCAAGGACAGGGACAGGGCAATGAAAAACTGTTTTTT. It yields the protein CASSQGQGQGNEKLFF.

The V gene is TRBV7-2, the J gene TRBJ2-7; 13 bases are a match to TRBD2. The V gene's germline CDR1 is SGHTA and CDR2 FQGNSA. There are 16 residues in the CDR3. V shed 3 bases, J shed 6 bases, and the junction held 8 bases outside the gene matches. CDR3 protein: CASSLALAGGWGEQYF. The CDR3 DNA reads TGTGCCAGCAGCTTGGCACTAGCGGGAGGGTGGGGCGAGCAGTACTTC.

This rearrangement joins TRBV5-1 to TRBJ1-2, with TRBD1 identical over 8 bases. CDR1 SGHRS and CDR2 YFSETQ come from the germline V gene. The CDR3 sequence is 14 residues long. The trim removed 0 bases at V and 2 bases at J, leaving 0 bases unmatched. This chain's CDR3 is CASSLGQGNYGYTF. The DNA of the CDR3 is TGCGCCAGCAGCTTGGGACAGGGGAACTATGGCTACACCTTC.

The gene calls are TRBV2 and TRBJ2-1; 8 bases line up with TRBD2. The CDR3 is 15 residues long. The trim removed 7 bases at V and 3 bases at J, leaving 8 bases unmatched. The germline V gene has CDR1 SNHLY and CDR2 FYNNEI. The CDR3 region is CASTRSAGGYNEQFF. CDR3 bases: TGTGCCAGCACTCGGTCGGCGGGAGGCTACAATGAGCAGTTCTTC.

The chain links TRBV7-2 to TRBJ2-3, with 11 bases lining up with TRBD2. This CDR3 comprises 15 residues. Germline CDR1 and CDR2: SGHTA and FQGNSA. Germline trimming cut 4 bases from V and 4 bases from J; bases unmatched to any gene: 4. The CDR3 sequence is CASSYSGREADTQYF. DNA of the CDR3: TGTGCCAGCAGCTATAGCGGGAGGGAAGCAGATACGCAGTATTTT. Complete variable domain (other parts from reference TRBV7-2 and TRBJ2-3): GAGVSQSPSNKVTEKGKDVELRCDPISGHTALYWYRQSLGQGLEFLIYFQGNSAPDKSGLPSDRFSAERTGGSVSTLTIQRTQQEDSAVYLCASSYSGREADTQYFGPGTRLTVL.

The chain is built from TRBV2 and TRBJ1-5, with D possibly matching TRBD1 (5 bases). The CDR3 spans 13 residues. Trimming took 5 bases from V and 5 from J, leaving 10 bases between them. Germline CDR1 and CDR2: SNHLY and FYNNEI. CDR3 in DNA: TGTGCCAGCAGTCCCGGACAAGATCAGCCCCAGCATTTT. Translated: CASSPGQDQPQHF.

The gene calls are TRBV19 and TRBJ2-2; 7 bases agree with TRBD1. J was trimmed by 9 bases and V by 7 bases; bases with no gene match: 14. CDR3 length equals 15 residues. Germline V gene data show CDR1 as LNHDA and CDR2 as SQIVND (reference sequence). The CDR3 is CASTVGQSAERELFF. The DNA for the CDR3 is TGTGCCAGTACCGTGGGACAGTCGGCTGAAAGGGAGCTGTTTTTT.